The 9 T cell receptor beta chains given below trace back to one sample, sequenced in a study of T cell responses to AZD1222 COVID-19 vaccine. Measured with immunoSEQ multiplex PCR; TCRdb has only the in-frame clones, and not every one. The table records around 160,000 clones, 75% to 95% of them present only once. Sequences were derived from peripheral blood, sampled on day 0 of MenACWY control vaccination. Source of these receptors: an adult in good health.

V is TRBV6-2 or TRBV6-3 and J is TRBJ2-3, with 8 bases fitting TRBD2. CDR3 length: 15 amino acids. Germline loops: CDR1 MNHEY, CDR2 SVGEGT. J lost 4 bases, V lost 3 bases, and 6 bases had no gene match. CDR3 coding DNA: TGTGCCAGCAGTTATGTCGGGAGGGCCCCAGATACGCAGTATTTT. This codes for CASSYVGRAPDTQYF.

This chain uses TRBV10-3 with TRBJ1-2; 8 positions match TRBD1. Looked up from germline, CDR1 is ENHRY and CDR2 is SYGVKD. With V trimmed by 7 bases and J by 3 bases, 4 bases remained unmatched. There are 13 residues in the CDR3. The chain's CDR3 is CAITSQGDYGYTF. CDR3 nucleotide sequence: TGTGCCATCACCTCACAGGGGGACTATGGCTACACCTTC.

The CDR3 is CASSERHDNGYTF. DNA for the CDR3: TGTGCCAGCAGTGAAAGACATGATAATGGCTACACCTTC. The rearrangement uses TRBV6-1 and TRBJ1-2; D is unclear. Germline CDR1 reads MNHNS; CDR2 reads SASEGT. Between the trimmed V and J ends, which lost 2 bases and 6 bases, there was a span of 10 bases. This CDR3 has 13 amino acids.

The chain employs TRBV6-1 and TRBJ2-3, with TRBD2 identical over 11 bases. Germline V lookup: CDR1 MNHNS, CDR2 SASEGT. The CDR3 contains 17 residues. Trimming at V came to 2 bases and at J to 0 bases, leaving 4 bases not matched to a gene. The CDR3 DNA reads as TGTGCCAGCAGTGAAAAGACTAGCGGGACCAGCACAGATACGCAGTATTTT. It yields the protein CASSEKTSGTSTDTQYF.

The chain uses TRBV20-1 and TRBJ2-7; TRBD2 matches at 9 bases. The CDR3 sequence is 15 residues long. The germline V gene has CDR1 DFQATT and CDR2 SNEGSKA (reference sequence). Losses at the gene ends were 3 bases for V and 1 base for J; bases not matched to a gene: 7. The CDR3 region has the DNA TGCAGTGCTAGTGGTTCGCTAGCGGGGTCCTACGAGCAGTACTTC. This translates into CSASGSLAGSYEQYF.

The chain recombines TRBV19 with TRBJ1-5, with TRBD1 matching 7 bases. Trimming took 5 bases from V and 0 from J; bases not matched to a gene: 4. Germline assignment: CDR1 LNHDA and CDR2 SQIVND (reference sequence). This CDR3 is 15 amino acids long. The CDR3 DNA follows: TGTGCCAGTAGTTTACAGGGGAATAGCAATCAGCCCCAGCATTTT. Its protein is CASSLQGNSNQPQHF.

The gene calls are TRBV24-1 and TRBJ1-5, with D unresolved. CDR1 is KGHDR, CDR2 SFDVKD, per germline. V lost 3 bases and J 5 bases, leaving 10 bases between the germline ends. The CDR3 sequence is 14 residues long. The CDR3, as DNA: TGTGCCACCAGTGATCCTGACCGTTATCAGCCCCAGCATTTT. This translates into CATSDPDRYQPQHF.

The CDR3 protein is CASSQELAGNYEQYF. The CDR3 region has the DNA TGTGCCAGCAGCCAAGAATTAGCGGGAAACTACGAGCAGTACTTC. This sequence joins TRBV4-2 and TRBJ2-7, with 8 nucleotides matching TRBD2. The CDR3 spans 15 residues. From germline, CDR1 is LGHNA and CDR2 YNFKEQ. J gave up 3 bases and V 0 bases, and 4 bases lay outside the gene matches.

The chain couples TRBV5-5 to TRBJ2-1; D unclear. Trimming took off 0 bases at V and 8 bases at J, with 9 bases between the two ends. The length of the CDR3 is 13 residues. Germline loops: CDR1 SGHKS, CDR2 YYEKEE (reference sequence). The CDR3 sequence is CASSLVLVDEQFF. Written as DNA, the CDR3 is TGTGCCAGCAGCTTGGTTCTAGTTGATGAGCAGTTCTTC.